This TCR beta chain was recovered during a study of cytomegalovirus exposure and HLA in healthy donors. Study-level background: It was reported in a later analysis that the same platform had been used for the roughly 110 validation repertoires as for the approximately 730 first-cohort repertoires. Study observations and caveats: In the approximately 130 validation repertoires, about 95% of cluster scores exceeded 0, per a later analysis. It was around 160 TCR beta chains that were listed as cytomegalovirus-associated.

This table comes from immunoSEQ multiplex PCR, and its TCRdb copy is limited to in-frame clones, with some not included. The sample shows over 200,000 clones, around nine tenths of them seen only once. Details on this clone: The antigen is undetermined.

The CDR3 is made up of 16 amino acids. The V and J ends lost 1 base and 0 bases respectively, with 9 bases between them. Germline assignment: CDR1 SEHNR and CDR2 FQNEAQ (reference sequence). This TCR was sampled from a woman between 18 and 29 years old in good health and CMV-seronegative. The chain has TRBV7-9 and TRBJ2-2, with a possible D match to TRBD2 (6 bases). Sequenced sample: PBMCs. CDR3 sequence reads: CASSLGAGTNTGELFF. CDR3 nucleotide sequence: TGTGCCAGCAGCTTAGGGGCGGGAACGAACACCGGGGAGCTGTTTTTT. Together with reference TRBV7-9 and TRBJ2-2, the CDR3 gives the full variable domain: DTGVSQNPRHKITKRGQNVTFRCDPISEHNRLYWYRQTLGQGPEFLTYFQNEAQLEKSRLLSDRFSAERPKGSFSTLEIQRTEQGDSAMYLCASSLGAGTNTGELFFGEGSRLTVL.